These 10 T cell receptor beta chains were all obtained from the same sample, sequenced in a study of CD8+CD57+ T cells in acquired aplastic anemia. Patients chosen for sequencing had shown CD8+CD57+ cell expansion by flow cytometry. Genomic DNA constituted the template upon which TCR beta VDJ and CDR3 profiling was performed. TCRdb re-derived calls from the reads in MiXCR, one entry per CDR3 protein. The sample contains under 200,000 distinct CDR3 sequences, roughly half of which appear only once. Sequenced material: sorted CD4+, CD8+, or CD8+CD57+ T cells (not recorded which) from PBMCs. The receptors stem from a human donor with aplastic anemia.

This clonotype was picked up many times. This sequence joins TRBV5-4 and TRBJ1-3, with a tentative D call TRBD1 (6 bases). Germline CDR1 and CDR2: SGHNT and YYREEE (reference sequence). This CDR3 is built from 14 residues. Trimming left V 2 bases short and J 0 bases short, with 6 bases between. Here the CDR3 DNA reads TGTGCCAGCAGCTTACAGGGCTCTGGAAACACCATATATTTT. It codes for CASSLQGSGNTIYF. The full variable domain, completed using reference TRBV5-4 and TRBJ1-3, is ETGVTQSPTHLIKTRGQQVTLRCSSQSGHNTVSWYQQALGQGPQFIFQYYREEENGRGNFPPRFSGLQFPNYSSELNVNALELDDSALYLCASSLQGSGNTIYFGEGSWLTVV.

The chain couples TRBV15 to TRBJ1-5, with 8 bases aligning to TRBD1. V lost 7 bases to trimming and J lost 3 bases; unmatched junction nucleotides: 8. The CDR3 extends over 15 amino acids. Germline-derived CDR1 and CDR2 are LNHNV and YYDKDF (reference sequence). The CDR3 spells CATNRGNPPNQPQHF. CDR3 bases: TGTGCCACCAACAGGGGGAACCCTCCCAATCAGCCCCAGCATTTT.

In its sample, this clonotype was seen many times. The chain employs TRBV7-2 and TRBJ2-1; D might be TRBD2 (5 bases). The CDR3 sequence is 12 residues long. Germline CDR1 is SGHTA and CDR2 is FQGNSA. Trimming stripped 5 bases from V and 7 bases from J, with 9 bases between. CDR3 sequence (DNA): TGTGCCAGCAGCCCACAGCGGAATGAGCAGTTCTTC. It specifies CASSPQRNEQFF.

This chain links TRBV7-2 with TRBJ2-2; D is perhaps TRBD1 or TRBD2 (5 bases each). This CDR3 is 15 amino acids long. V was pared by 1 base and J by 0 bases, with 6 bases between. The germline V gene encodes CDR1 SGHTA and CDR2 FQGNSA. The CDR3 spells CASSLGGSNTGELFF. The CDR3 DNA follows: TGTGCCAGCAGCTTAGGGGGGTCGAACACCGGGGAGCTGTTTTTT.

The rearrangement uses TRBV19 and TRBJ2-1; D call uncertain. V was trimmed by 2 bases and J by 5 bases, leaving 10 bases between them. The CDR3 spans 14 residues. Germline assignment: CDR1 LNHDA and CDR2 SQIVND (reference sequence). CDR3 DNA sequence: TGTGCCAGTAGTATACGGACGGTAAACAATGAGCAGTTCTTC. Protein sequence: CASSIRTVNNEQFF.

This chain joins TRBV10-1 and TRBJ2-1; D call uncertain. Germline loops: CDR1 WNHNN, CDR2 SYGVQD (reference sequence). The CDR3 consists of 16 residues. V lost 0 bases, J lost 2 bases, and 11 bases lay in between. The CDR3 region has the DNA TGCGCCAGCAGTGAGTCGTCGGAGCCCCCCTACAATGAGCAGTTCTTC. This encodes CASSESSEPPYNEQFF.

The gene calls are TRBV20-1 and TRBJ1-2, with TRBD1 as a possible D gene (5 bases). Germline V gene data show CDR1 as DFQATT and CDR2 as SNEGSKA (reference sequence). V shed 6 bases and J shed 7 bases, with 27 bases lying between them. The CDR3 runs to 16 residues. CDR3 in amino acids: CSASSPERPGYSGYTF. The CDR3 coding sequence is TGCAGTGCCAGCTCACCTGAACGTCCAGGGTACAGTGGCTACACCTTC.

This clonotype was detected a few times. The chain combines TRBV11-1 with TRBJ1-4; D is ambiguous. There are 18 residues in the CDR3. Trimming left V 4 bases short and J 0 bases short, with 18 bases between. The germline V gene has CDR1 SGHAT and CDR2 FQDESV (reference sequence). In DNA form, the CDR3 reads TGTGCCAGCAGCTACCCCGACGGCCGCGGGCCAACTAATGAAAAACTGTTTTTT. Protein product: CASSYPDGRGPTNEKLFF. The entire variable domain, with the rest obtained from reference TRBV11-1 and TRBJ1-4, is as follows: EAEVAQSPRYKITEKSQAVAFWCDPISGHATLYWYRQILGQGPELLVQFQDESVVDDSQLPKDRFSAERLKGVDSTLKIQPAELGDSAMYLCASSYPDGRGPTNEKLFFGSGTQLSVL.

This clonotype was seen only once. The chain couples TRBV29-1 to TRBJ2-2; maybe TRBD1 (5 bases). Germline-derived CDR1 and CDR2 are SQVTM and ANQGSEA. This CDR3 has 14 amino acids. V lost 3 bases to trimming and J lost 0 bases, with 8 bases between them. The CDR3 reads CSVEDNSNTGELFF. Here the CDR3 DNA reads TGCAGCGTTGAGGACAATTCGAACACCGGGGAGCTGTTTTTT.

This clonotype was observed at least ten times. The chain employs TRBV5-1 and TRBJ2-7, with 8 bases identical to TRBD2. Germline CDR1 reads SGHRS; CDR2 reads YFSETQ. The CDR3 covers 15 residues. Trimming at V came to 2 bases and at J to 5 bases, leaving 9 bases not matched to a gene. The CDR3 reads CASSFRAGVSHEQYF. The CDR3 DNA is TGCGCCAGCAGCTTTCGAGCGGGAGTGTCCCACGAGCAGTACTTC. The full variable domain, in which reference TRBV5-1 and TRBJ2-7 provide the parts outside the CDR3, is KAGVTQTPRYLIKTRGQQVTLSCSPISGHRSVSWYQQTPGQGLQFLFEYFSETQRNKGNFPGRFSGRQFSNSRSEMNVSTLELGDSALYLCASSFRAGVSHEQYFGPGTRLTVT.